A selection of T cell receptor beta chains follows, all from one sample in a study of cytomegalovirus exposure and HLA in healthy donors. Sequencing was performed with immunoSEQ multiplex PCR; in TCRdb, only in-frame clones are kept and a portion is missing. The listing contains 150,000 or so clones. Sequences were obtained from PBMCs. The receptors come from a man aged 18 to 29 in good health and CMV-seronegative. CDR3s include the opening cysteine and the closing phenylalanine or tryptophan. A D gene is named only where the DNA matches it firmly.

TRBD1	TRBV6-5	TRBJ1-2	TGTGCCAGCAGTCGGGACAGGGAGAACTATGGCTACACCTTC	CASSRDRENYGYTF
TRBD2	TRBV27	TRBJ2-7	TGTGCCAGCAGTTTGTATACTAGCGGGGTCTACGAGCAGTACTTC	CASSLYTSGVYEQYF
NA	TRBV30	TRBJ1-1	TGTGCCTGGAGTGTCCAGGGGAGCACTGAAGCTTTCTTT	CAWSVQGSTEAFF
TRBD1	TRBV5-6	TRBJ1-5	TGTGCCAGCAGCCCGGGACAGGGTGGTCAGCCCCAGCATTTT	CASSPGQGGQPQHF
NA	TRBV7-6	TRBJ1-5	TGTGCCAGCAGCTTAGAGGATCCGGGGGGGTATTTGCCCCAGCATTTT	CASSLEDPGGYLPQHF
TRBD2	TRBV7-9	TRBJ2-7	TGTGCCAGCAGCTTAGAGAGCGCGGGAGGCGAGCAGTACTTC	CASSLESAGGEQYF
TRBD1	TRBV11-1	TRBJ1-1	TGTGCCAGCAGCTCGAGGTCAGGGGGCCGGACTGAAGCTTTCTTT	CASSSRSGGRTEAFF
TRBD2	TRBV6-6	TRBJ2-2	TGTGCCAGCTCTACGGGGGGGTTGAACACCGGGGAGCTGTTTTTT	CASSTGGLNTGELFF
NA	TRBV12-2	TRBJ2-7	TGTGCAAGTCGCCATACCCCGACAGAAAAAGCCTACGAGCAGTACTTC	CASRHTPTEKAYEQYF
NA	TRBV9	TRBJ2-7	TGTGCCAGCAGCGTTAAGGCAGGGTGGGACGAGCAGTACTTC	CASSVKAGWDEQYF
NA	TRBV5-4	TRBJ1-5	TGTGCCAGCAGCTCGTGGGGGGATCAGCCCCAGCATTTT	CASSSWGDQPQHF
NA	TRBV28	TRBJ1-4	TGTGCCAGCAGCCGGGAAAAACTGTTTTTT	CASSREKLFF
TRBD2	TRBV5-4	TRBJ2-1	TGTGCCAGCAGCCCACGGACTAGCGGGGGTTACAATGAGCAGTTCTTC	CASSPRTSGGYNEQFF